What follows are 13 T cell receptor beta chains derived from one specimen sequenced in a study of cytomegalovirus exposure and HLA in healthy donors. Primers: 60 Vbeta forward and 13 Jbeta reverse. Only in-frame clones appear in the TCRdb table, and some are missing; sequencing was by immunoSEQ multiplex PCR. The sample holds about 140,000 clones, more than 60% seen once. Material: PBMCs. Receptors originate from a woman in her fifties or sixties in good health and CMV-seropositive.

The genes are TRBV20-1 and TRBJ2-7, with unresolved D. The CDR3 runs 11 residues. In germline, CDR1 is DFQATT, CDR2 SNEGSKA (reference sequence). Between the trimmed V and J ends, which lost 6 bases and 1 base, there was a span of 7 bases. The CDR3 loop is CSARVSYEQYF. CDR3 in DNA: TGCAGTGCCCGGGTTTCCTACGAGCAGTACTTC.

The chain links TRBV5-1 to TRBJ2-7, with D possibly TRBD2 on 5 matching bases. This CDR3 is 12 amino acids long. The V end was cut by 2 bases, the J end by 7 bases, with 10 bases between. Germline CDR1 and CDR2: SGHRS and YFSETQ. CDR3 sequence (DNA): TGCGCCAGCAGCTTCGACGGGAAGGAGCAGTACTTC. Protein: CASSFDGKEQYF.

The CDR3 loop reads CASSAAGGTDTQYF. DNA for the CDR3: TGTGCCAGCAGCGCGGCAGGGGGCACAGATACGCAGTATTTT. The V gene is TRBV6-4, the J gene TRBJ2-3; TRBD1 is a possible D gene (6 bases). The V end lost 6 bases, the J end lost 1 base, and 11 bases lay between the germline ends. The CDR3 length is 14 residues. Germline CDR1 reads MRHNA; CDR2 reads SNTAGT.

The chain is built from TRBV5-6 and TRBJ2-1; 9 bases line up with TRBD1. Germline lookup yields CDR1 SGHDT and CDR2 YYEEEE. CDR3 length: 15 amino acids. The trim removed 3 bases at V and 3 bases at J, leaving 4 bases unmatched. Written as DNA, the CDR3 is TGTGCCAGCAGCTCTACAGGGGGCAACTACAATGAGCAGTTCTTC. It specifies CASSSTGGNYNEQFF. Full variable domain (outside the CDR3, taken from reference TRBV5-6 and TRBJ2-1): DAGVTQSPTHLIKTRGQQVTLRCSPKSGHDTVSWYQQALGQGPQFIFQYYEEEERQRGNFPDRFSGHQFPNYSSELNVNALLLGDSALYLCASSSTGGNYNEQFFGPGTRLTVL.

The rearrangement uses TRBV5-1 and TRBJ1-4; no firm D call. Germline CDR1 and CDR2: SGHRS and YFSETQ. This CDR3 has 13 amino acids. The germline V and J ends were trimmed by 2 bases and 5 bases, with 7 bases remaining between them. CDR3 residues: CASSFIQNEKLFF. DNA for the CDR3: TGCGCCAGCAGCTTTATTCAGAATGAAAAACTGTTTTTT.

The CDR3 reads CASPGGAGEQFF. The DNA of the CDR3 is TGTGCCAGTCCTGGCGGGGCGGGTGAGCAGTTCTTC. V usage is TRBV28 and J usage is TRBJ2-1, with D possibly matching TRBD2 (6 bases). Germline V CDR1 and CDR2: MDHEN, SYDVKM. V shed 9 bases and J shed 9 bases, with 15 bases lying between them. CDR3 length: 12 amino acids.

This sequence joins TRBV5-8 and TRBJ2-2, with D possibly being TRBD1 (5 bases). Germline V CDR1 and CDR2: SGHTS, YDEGEE. V lost 0 bases and J 4 bases, leaving 10 bases between the germline ends. The CDR3 runs 15 residues. The CDR3 protein is CASSLVGAFTGELFF. In nucleotides, the CDR3 is TGTGCCAGCAGCTTGGTTGGGGCTTTCACCGGGGAGCTGTTTTTT.

This chain uses TRBV28 with TRBJ1-5; possible D gene TRBD1, 6 bases. Trimming cost V 6 bases and J 3 bases, with 12 bases left between them. Germline CDR1 reads MDHEN; CDR2 reads SYDVKM. The CDR3 has 14 residues. As DNA, the CDR3 is TGTGCCAGCAGGCTAGGACAGCACAATCAGCCCCAGCATTTT. As protein: CASRLGQHNQPQHF.

The gene calls are TRBV5-5 and TRBJ1-2; no clear D gene. The V gene lost 0 bases and the J gene lost 4 bases, with 10 bases spanning the gap. CDR3 length equals 14 residues. Germline CDR1 reads SGHKS; CDR2 reads YYEKEE (reference sequence). The CDR3 spells CASSLGQGGYGYTF. DNA of the CDR3: TGTGCCAGCAGCTTGGGACAAGGAGGCTATGGCTACACCTTC.

J is TRBJ1-1 and V is TRBV5-1, with 8 bases fitting TRBD1. Germline CDR1 and CDR2: SGHRS and YFSETQ. The ends lost 4 bases at V and 6 bases at J; junction bases unmatched: 8. There are 14 residues in the CDR3. The CDR3 sequence is CASSLPGGSAEAFF. CDR3 nucleotide sequence: TGCGCCAGCAGCCTCCCAGGGGGCTCGGCTGAAGCTTTCTTT.

The rearrangement joins TRBV28 to TRBJ2-7, with D possibly TRBD1 on 5 matching bases. The CDR3 spans 15 residues. Germline lookup yields CDR1 MDHEN and CDR2 SYDVKM. V was shortened by 4 bases and J by 3 bases, with 16 bases between the two germline ends. CDR3 sequence: CASSYSIGGHYEQYF. CDR3 in DNA: TGTGCCAGCAGTTATAGCATTGGCGGACACTACGAGCAGTACTTC.

The genes are TRBV14 and TRBJ1-2; 9 positions agree with TRBD1. The CDR3 runs to 15 residues. The V segment lost 0 bases and the J segment 4 bases; nucleotides outside the gene matches: 3. The germline V gene encodes CDR1 SGHDN and CDR2 FVKESK. The CDR3 here is CASSQDDRGVYGYTF. CDR3 coding DNA: TGTGCCAGCAGCCAAGATGACAGGGGGGTCTATGGCTACACCTTC. Complete variable domain (other parts from reference TRBV14 and TRBJ1-2): EAGVTQFPSHSVIEKGQTVTLRCDPISGHDNLYWYRRVMGKEIKFLLHFVKESKQDESGMPNNRFLAERTGGTYSTLKVQPAELEDSGVYFCASSQDDRGVYGYTFGSGTRLTVV.

The chain joins TRBV5-1 to TRBJ2-5; 13 bases are shared with TRBD2. Trimming at V came to 3 bases and at J to 2 bases, leaving 7 bases not matched to a gene. Germline loops: CDR1 SGHRS, CDR2 YFSETQ. The CDR3 runs to 17 residues. The CDR3 DNA reads as TGCGCCAGCAGCTCCGGGACTAGCGGGACCCTTCAAGAGACCCAGTACTTC. Its translation: CASSSGTSGTLQETQYF.